A single sample is the source of the 19 T cell receptor beta chains below, sequenced in a study of cytomegalovirus exposure and HLA in healthy donors. In the PCR, 60 Vbeta and 13 Jbeta primers were used. TCRdb's table, derived via immunoSEQ multiplex PCR, lists solely in-frame clones and lacks some. The sample lists 150,000 to 200,000 clones; 60% to 80% were seen once. Sequencing was performed on PBMCs. These receptors were taken from a man in his 60s in good health and CMV-seronegative.

The V and J genes are TRBV5-1 and TRBJ1-4, with 9 positions matching TRBD1. Trimming at V came to 2 bases and at J to 11 bases, leaving 13 bases not matched to a gene. This CDR3 spans 16 amino acids. Germline V CDR1 and CDR2: SGHRS, YFSETQ. This CDR3 is CASSLVLTGGMRKLFF. CDR3 DNA: TGCGCCAGCAGCTTAGTCTTGACAGGGGGAATGAGGAAACTGTTTTTT.

The chain carries TRBV6-5 and TRBJ2-2, with D possibly matching TRBD2 (6 bases). Germline CDR1 and CDR2: MNHEY and SVGAGI. Trimming pared 7 bases from V and 1 base from J, leaving 10 bases between. The CDR3 covers 14 residues. The CDR3 reads CASTVGGNTGELFF. CDR3 DNA: TGTGCCAGCACGGTCGGGGGGAACACCGGGGAGCTGTTTTTT.

The chain recombines TRBV9 with TRBJ2-1; 7 bases match TRBD2. The CDR3 is 16 residues long. Trimming at V came to 0 bases and at J to 0 bases, leaving 3 bases not matched to a gene. Germline-derived CDR1 and CDR2 are SGDLS and YYNGEE. The CDR3 loop reads CASSVDWTSSYNEQFF. In nucleotides, the CDR3 is TGTGCCAGCAGCGTAGACTGGACTAGCTCCTACAATGAGCAGTTCTTC. Full variable domain (outside the CDR3, taken from reference TRBV9 and TRBJ2-1): DSGVTQTPKHLITATGQRVTLRCSPRSGDLSVYWYQQSLDQGLQFLIQYYNGEERAKGNILERFSAQQFPDLHSELNLSSLELGDSALYFCASSVDWTSSYNEQFFGPGTRLTVL.

The chain joins TRBV5-4 to TRBJ2-7, with 9 bases lining up with TRBD2. J lost 3 bases, V lost 4 bases, and 8 bases had no gene match. The V gene's germline CDR1 is SGHNT and CDR2 YYREEE (reference sequence). This CDR3 has 15 residues. DNA of the CDR3: TGTGCCAGCAGCCCCGGGACTAGCCTAAGCTACGAGCAGTACTTC. This codes for CASSPGTSLSYEQYF.

Of note for this clone: Other DNA sequences in this specimen translate into the identical CDR3. This rearrangement joins TRBV5-1 to TRBJ1-1; D call uncertain. Germline CDR1 reads SGHRS; CDR2 reads YFSETQ. The ends were cut back, 1 base at V and 2 bases at J, with 6 bases in the middle. The CDR3 totals 13 residues. The CDR3 region is CASSLTGNTEAFF. The CDR3 nucleotides are TGCGCCAGCAGCTTGACCGGTAACACTGAAGCTTTCTTT.

This clone was seen a handful of times. This chain connects TRBV6-1 to TRBJ2-7, with D uncertain. V lost 4 bases and J lost 3, with 7 bases in between. CDR3 length: 12 amino acids. Germline V gene sequence: CDR1 MNHNS, CDR2 SASEGT. The CDR3: CASSVSGYEQYF. The CDR3 DNA sequence: TGTGCCAGCAGTGTGTCAGGCTACGAGCAGTACTTC.

This sequence joins TRBV10-3 and TRBJ2-7; a weak D match, TRBD2 (5 bases). Trimming pared 7 bases from V and 3 bases from J, leaving 13 bases between. Germline lookup yields CDR1 ENHRY and CDR2 SYGVKD. The CDR3 consists of 13 residues. The CDR3 spells CAIKRSGDYEQYF. In DNA, the CDR3 is TGTGCCATCAAACGCAGCGGAGACTACGAGCAGTACTTC.

The rearrangement links TRBV5-1 to TRBJ1-3; the D is unclear. Germline V gene sequence: CDR1 SGHRS, CDR2 YFSETQ. V lost 4 bases and J lost 0, with 11 bases in between. The CDR3 runs to 15 residues. The CDR3 region is CASSPSGDSGNTIYF. Here the CDR3 DNA reads TGCGCCAGCAGCCCCTCCGGAGACTCTGGAAACACCATATATTTT. Together with reference TRBV5-1 and TRBJ1-3, the CDR3 gives the full variable domain: KAGVTQTPRYLIKTRGQQVTLSCSPISGHRSVSWYQQTPGQGLQFLFEYFSETQRNKGNFPGRFSGRQFSNSRSEMNVSTLELGDSALYLCASSPSGDSGNTIYFGEGSWLTVV.

This clone turned up a few times. V and J are TRBV30 and TRBJ2-3; 9 bases fit TRBD2. Germline V gives CDR1 GTSNPN, CDR2 SVGIG (reference sequence). After removal of 5 bases from V and 0 bases from J, the junction contained 6 bases not matched to a gene. The CDR3 contains 15 residues. CDR3 nucleotide sequence: TGTGCCTGGGGAAGTGGACTAGCGAGCACAGATACGCAGTATTTT. Its protein is CAWGSGLASTDTQYF.

The chain uses TRBV9 and TRBJ2-1, with TRBD2 identical over 8 bases. The CDR3 consists of 15 residues. Per germline, CDR1 SGDLS and CDR2 YYNGEE. V was clipped by 4 bases and J by 5 bases; unmatched bases: 8. CDR3 region: CASSTSGSLNNEQFF. The CDR3 DNA is TGTGCCAGCAGCACGAGCGGGAGTCTCAACAATGAGCAGTTCTTC.

V usage is TRBV12-5 and J usage is TRBJ2-2; TRBD1 matches at 7 bases. Germline V gene sequence: CDR1 LGHNT, CDR2 FRNRAP. This CDR3 spans 16 amino acids. V lost 9 bases and J lost 0; bases outside the gene matches: 10. CDR3 DNA: TGTGCTAGCCAAAACACGGGACAGCCGAACACCGGGGAGCTGTTTTTT. This encodes CASQNTGQPNTGELFF.

This chain connects TRBV25-1 to TRBJ2-1, with a possible D match to TRBD2 (5 bases). Trimming removed 2 bases from V and 9 bases from J, with 14 bases in between. Germline lookup yields CDR1 MGHDK and CDR2 SYGVNS. There are 14 residues in the CDR3. DNA of the CDR3: TGTGCCAGCAGTGAACTAGCAATAGGAGGTGAGCAGTTCTTC. It yields the protein CASSELAIGGEQFF.

The CDR3 protein is CASSREGSEQFF. The CDR3 nucleotides read TGCGCCAGCAGCCGGGAGGGGTCTGAGCAGTTCTTC. The chain combines TRBV5-1 with TRBJ2-1; 8 bases match TRBD2. The V and J ends lost 4 bases and 9 bases, in that order; junction bases with no gene match: 3. Looked up from germline, CDR1 is SGHRS and CDR2 is YFSETQ. The length of the CDR3 is 12 residues.

The CDR3 DNA is TGTGCCAGCAGCCCGGGGGGCTCCTACGAGCAGTACTTC. Translating it yields CASSPGGSYEQYF. The chain carries TRBV5-6 and TRBJ2-7, with TRBD2 matching 7 bases. Germline V gene lookup returns CDR1 SGHDT and CDR2 YYEEEE. The CDR3 consists of 13 residues. The J segment lost 0 bases and the V segment lost 4 bases, leaving 1 base of the junction unmatched.

This sequence joins TRBV5-5 and TRBJ2-3; possibly TRBD1 for D (6 bases). The CDR3 sequence is 14 residues long. V lost 4 bases and J 2 bases, leaving 11 bases between the germline ends. Germline V CDR1 and CDR2: SGHKS, YYEKEE (reference sequence). Here the CDR3 reads CASSRTGLTDTQYF. CDR3 sequence (DNA): TGTGCCAGCAGCCGTACAGGGCTCACAGATACGCAGTATTTT.

This sequence joins TRBV29-1 and TRBJ1-2, with D possibly matching TRBD1 (6 bases). Between the trimmed V and J ends, which lost 2 bases and 4 bases, there was a span of 11 bases. The germline gives CDR1 SQVTM, CDR2 ANQGSEA. CDR3 length: 13 residues. CDR3 bases: TGCAGCGTTGAAAGGGACATTACCTATGGCTACACCTTC. Its protein product is CSVERDITYGYTF.

This chain connects TRBV19 to TRBJ2-5, with 10 bases fitting TRBD1. The CDR3 contains 16 residues. With 5 bases clipped from V and 1 base from J, the junction kept 7 bases outside the gene matches. Germline CDR1 is LNHDA and CDR2 is SQIVND (reference sequence). The DNA of the CDR3 is TGTGCCAGTAGTCCCCGGGGGACAGGGGTCCAAGAGACCCAGTACTTC. It is translated as CASSPRGTGVQETQYF.

This clone was counted a single time. The chain joins TRBV28 to TRBJ2-5; 15 positions match TRBD2. The CDR3 spans 15 residues. Germline lookup yields CDR1 MDHEN and CDR2 SYDVKM. The junction had 3 bases not matched to a gene; V was cut back by 6 bases and J by 4 bases. The CDR3 reads CASSWTSGRGETQYF. CDR3 in DNA: TGTGCCAGCAGCTGGACTAGCGGGAGGGGAGAGACCCAGTACTTC.

The genes are TRBV7-9 and TRBJ2-5; no definite D call. The V and J ends lost 3 bases and 1 base respectively, with 6 bases between them. Germline loops: CDR1 SEHNR, CDR2 FQNEAQ (reference sequence). This CDR3 has 13 amino acids. CDR3 sequence: CASSLGSQETQYF. The CDR3, as DNA: TGTGCCAGCAGCTTGGGCAGCCAAGAGACCCAGTACTTC.